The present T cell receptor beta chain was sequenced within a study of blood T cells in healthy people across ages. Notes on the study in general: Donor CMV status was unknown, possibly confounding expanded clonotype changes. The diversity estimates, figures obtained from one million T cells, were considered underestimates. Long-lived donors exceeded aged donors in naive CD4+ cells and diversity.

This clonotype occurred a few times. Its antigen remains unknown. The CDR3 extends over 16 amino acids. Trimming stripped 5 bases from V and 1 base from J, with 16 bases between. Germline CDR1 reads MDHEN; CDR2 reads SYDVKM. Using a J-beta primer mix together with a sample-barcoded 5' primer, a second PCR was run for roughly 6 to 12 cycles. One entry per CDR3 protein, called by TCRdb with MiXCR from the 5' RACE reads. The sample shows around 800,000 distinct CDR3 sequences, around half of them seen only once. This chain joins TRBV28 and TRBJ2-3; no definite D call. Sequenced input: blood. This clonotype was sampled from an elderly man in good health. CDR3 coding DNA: TGTGCCAGCAGTGTTTCGGTGGCCCCTGGCACAGATACGCAGTATTTT. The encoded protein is CASSVSVAPGTDTQYF.